Below, 15 T cell receptor beta chains from the same sample are listed, as sequenced in a study of T cells in Graves' hyperthyroidism and ophthalmopathy. There were TCR beta CDR3 regions amplified from RNA transcripts. An initial round of RT-PCR targeting the TCR CDR3 relied on the HTBI primer set. TCRdb used MiXCR to reprocess the multiplex PCR reads, holding one entry per CDR3 protein. The sample has some 600,000 distinct CDR3 sequences; roughly 13% are singletons. The sequenced material came from blood. These receptors were taken from a woman younger than 45 with Graves' hyperthyroidism that later progressed to Graves' ophthalmopathy.

The table lists this clonotype with many counts. The rearrangement links TRBV27 to TRBJ1-1; 7 nucleotides line up with TRBD1. V lost 7 bases to trimming and J lost 4 bases; unmatched junction nucleotides: 9. The CDR3 has 14 residues. Germline values: CDR1 MNHEY, CDR2 SMNVEV (reference sequence). The CDR3 here is CASISGDSITEAFF. The DNA of the CDR3 is TGTGCCAGCATATCGGGGGACAGCATCACTGAAGCTTTCTTT.

This clonotype was seen a few times. The chain employs TRBV3-1 and TRBJ2-1; 9 nucleotides match TRBD2. The germline V gene has CDR1 LGHDT and CDR2 YNNKEL (reference sequence). J lost 5 bases, V lost 1 base, and 3 bases had no gene match. This CDR3 region has 15 residues. Here the CDR3 DNA reads TGTGCCAGCAGCCAAGGAGCTAGCGGGGACAATGAGCAGTTCTTC. Translated, it gives CASSQGASGDNEQFF.

The chain links TRBV19 to TRBJ1-6; D might be TRBD1 (5 bases). Germline V gives CDR1 LNHDA, CDR2 SQIVND (reference sequence). CDR3 size: 15 residues. Trimming took 7 bases from V and 10 from J, leaving 20 bases between them. CDR3: CASTVMQGVGSPLHF. In nucleotides, the CDR3 is TGTGCCAGTACCGTAATGCAGGGAGTGGGCTCACCCCTCCACTTT.

This clonotype showed up just a few times. Being one base from a much bigger clone, this may be a read error. This rearrangement joins TRBV2 to TRBJ2-6, with D perhaps being TRBD1 or TRBD2 (5 bases each). From germline, CDR1 is SNHLY and CDR2 FYNNEI. The CDR3 runs to 11 residues. With 6 bases removed from V and 14 bases from J, the gap between germline ends came to 11 bases. This CDR3 reads CASRGRGILTF. In DNA, the CDR3 is TGTGCCAGCAGGGGACGGGGTATCCTGACTTTC.

This clonotype has more than one count but fewer than ten. The chain joins TRBV5-1 to TRBJ1-4; maybe TRBD1 (6 bases). Germline values: CDR1 SGHRS, CDR2 YFSETQ. The ends were cut back, 0 bases at V and 6 bases at J, with 12 bases in the middle. This CDR3 contains 15 residues. This chain's CDR3 is CASSLGQAFDEKLFF. CDR3 DNA: TGCGCCAGCAGCTTGGGACAGGCCTTTGATGAAAAACTGTTTTTT.

There are many counts of this clonotype. This chain links TRBV2 with TRBJ1-1; tentative D call: TRBD1 (5 bases). Germline CDR1 and CDR2: SNHLY and FYNNEI. The CDR3 is 15 amino acids. V was shortened by 3 bases and J by 4 bases, with 15 bases between the two germline ends. The CDR3 reads CASSEREAGITEAFF. The DNA for the CDR3 is TGTGCCAGCAGTGAGAGGGAGGCAGGGATCACTGAAGCTTTCTTT.

The rearrangement links TRBV7-2 to TRBJ2-1; D gene uncertain. V was cut by 3 bases and J by 5 bases, with 8 bases left in between. This CDR3 region has 13 residues. Germline V lookup: CDR1 SGHTA, CDR2 FQGNSA. The CDR3 bases are TGTGCCAGCAGCTTGACAACTAACAATGAGCAGTTCTTC. Translated: CASSLTTNNEQFF.

The table lists this clonotype with a few counts. The J gene is TRBJ2-2, the V gene TRBV30, with no clear D. The CDR3 spans 13 residues. The germline gives CDR1 GTSNPN, CDR2 SVGIG (reference sequence). V was trimmed by 7 bases and J by 6 bases, leaving 15 bases between them. CDR3 amino acids: CAYELNSSGELFF. The CDR3 DNA sequence: TGTGCCTATGAGTTAAATAGCTCCGGGGAGCTGTTTTTT.

The V call is TRBV7-9, the J call TRBJ1-2; the match to TRBD1 covers 8 bases. The V gene end was trimmed by 3 bases and the J gene end by 6 bases; junction bases not matched to a gene: 6. Germline V gene lookup returns CDR1 SEHNR and CDR2 FQNEAQ (reference sequence). The CDR3 totals 14 residues. This chain's CDR3 is CASSFATGVDGYTF. Here the CDR3 DNA reads TGTGCCAGCAGCTTCGCGACAGGGGTTGATGGCTACACCTTC.

This clonotype was recorded many times. The chain has TRBV13 and TRBJ1-2; D is undetermined. CDR3 length: 12 residues. V was shortened by 1 base and J by 10 bases, with 10 bases between the two germline ends. Germline values: CDR1 PRHDT, CDR2 FYEKMQ (reference sequence). For the CDR3, the DNA is TGTGCCAGCAGCTTAGATGGGGTTGTCTACACCTTC. This gives the protein CASSLDGVVYTF.

In its sample, this clonotype was seen many times. V gene TRBV5-1 combines with J gene TRBJ2-7; tentative D call: TRBD1 (5 bases). The germline V and J ends were trimmed by 1 base and 7 bases, with 18 bases remaining between them. There are 15 residues in the CDR3. Germline assignment: CDR1 SGHRS and CDR2 YFSETQ. The CDR3 here is CASSLLSSDTREQYF. The CDR3 bases are TGCGCCAGCAGCTTGTTGTCCTCGGACACGAGGGAGCAGTACTTC.

There are many counts of this clonotype. This sequence joins TRBV19 and TRBJ1-4, with TRBD1 matching 8 bases. CDR1 LNHDA and CDR2 SQIVND come from the germline V gene (reference sequence). The CDR3 contains 13 residues. V lost 8 bases, J lost 8 bases, and 7 bases stayed unmatched. CDR3: CASRGQGGEKLFF. In nucleotides, the CDR3 is TGTGCCAGTCGCGGACAGGGCGGAGAAAAACTGTTTTTT.

This clonotype was detected many times. The J gene is TRBJ1-1, the V gene TRBV6-1, with TRBD1 matching over 7 bases. This CDR3 has 18 amino acids. Germline-derived CDR1 and CDR2 are MNHNS and SASEGT. V trimming: 3 bases; J trimming: 4 bases; junction bases outside the gene matches: 17. This CDR3 is CASSETYTSRDRSTEAFF. In DNA form, the CDR3 reads TGTGCCAGCAGTGAGACTTACACATCCCGGGACAGATCCACTGAAGCTTTCTTT.

This clonotype was detected a few times. This chain links TRBV9 with TRBJ2-4; D is uncertain. Trimming pared 9 bases from V and 1 base from J, leaving 11 bases between. This CDR3 spans 13 amino acids. The V gene's germline CDR1 is SGDLS and CDR2 YYNGEE. The CDR3 sequence is CATTSEAKNIQYF. For the CDR3, the DNA is TGTGCCACTACGTCGGAGGCCAAAAACATTCAGTACTTC.

This clonotype was observed many times. This chain uses TRBV5-1 with TRBJ2-2; a weak D match, TRBD1 (6 bases). Germline CDR1 and CDR2: SGHRS and YFSETQ. The V and J ends lost 3 bases and 10 bases respectively, with 10 bases between them. This CDR3 is 12 amino acids long. CDR3 residues: CASSSTGMELFF. The CDR3 DNA is TGCGCCAGCAGCTCCACAGGGATGGAGCTGTTTTTT.